Following are 21 T cell receptor beta chains from one sample sequenced in a study of cytomegalovirus exposure and HLA in healthy donors. In the PCR, 60 Vbeta and 13 Jbeta primers were used. The repertoire was sequenced with immunoSEQ multiplex PCR; TCRdb's copy has only in-frame clones and lacks some. The sample consists of 250,000 to 350,000 clones, roughly 90% of them appearing once. Source material: PBMCs. All receptors derive from a man aged 35-49 years in good health and CMV-seropositive.

The rearrangement uses TRBV19 and TRBJ2-7; a possible D gene is TRBD2 (6 bases). Germline V CDR1 and CDR2: LNHDA, SQIVND (reference sequence). This CDR3 is 14 amino acids long. The V end was cut by 4 bases, the J end by 4 bases, with 14 bases between. CDR3 sequence: CASSNRGAPYEQYF. The CDR3 DNA sequence: TGTGCCAGTAGTAACCGCGGGGCCCCGTACGAGCAGTACTTC.

This clone appeared a single time. The V gene is TRBV9, the J gene TRBJ2-1; D possibly corresponds to TRBD2 (5 bases). This CDR3 contains 16 residues. Germline V gives CDR1 SGDLS, CDR2 YYNGEE. V dropped 0 bases and J dropped 9 bases, with 19 bases sitting between them. In nucleotides, the CDR3 is TGTGCCAGCAGCGTAGGTACCGGGATGGCGTCTCCTGAGCAGTTCTTC. It is translated as CASSVGTGMASPEQFF.

The chain couples TRBV18 to TRBJ2-1; D is perhaps TRBD2 (5 bases). The germline gives CDR1 KGHSH, CDR2 LQKENI. V gave up 3 bases and J gave up 7 bases, with 10 bases separating them. The CDR3 has 13 amino acids. The CDR3 protein is CASSPGLENEQFF. In DNA form, the CDR3 reads TGTGCCAGCTCACCCGGACTTGAAAATGAGCAGTTCTTC. Full variable domain (missing parts from reference TRBV18 and TRBJ2-1): NAGVMQNPRHLVRRRGQEARLRCSPMKGHSHVYWYRQLPEEGLKFMVYLQKENIIDESGMPKERFSAEFPKEGPSILRIQQVVRGDSAAYFCASSPGLENEQFFGPGTRLTVL.

The CDR3 is CASSLQGIGWGTEAFF. Written as DNA, the CDR3 is TGTGCCAGCAGCTTACAGGGGATAGGATGGGGCACTGAAGCTTTCTTT. This rearrangement joins TRBV7-3 to TRBJ1-1; D possibly corresponds to TRBD1 (6 bases). Germline assignment: CDR1 SGHTA and CDR2 FQGTGA. The CDR3 loop spans 16 amino acids. V lost 2 bases and J 4 bases, leaving 17 bases between the germline ends. The whole variable domain, remainder taken from reference TRBV7-3 and TRBJ1-1, is GAGVSQTPSNKVTEKGKYVELRCDPISGHTALYWYRQSLGQGPEFLIYFQGTGAADDSGLPNDRFFAVRPEGSVSTLKIQRTERGDSAVYLCASSLQGIGWGTEAFFGQGTRLTVV.

The chain joins TRBV28 to TRBJ2-5; 7 nucleotides line up with TRBD2. The CDR3 spans 13 residues. J gave up 3 bases and V 8 bases, and 6 bases lay outside the gene matches. Germline CDR1 MDHEN, CDR2 SYDVKM. CDR3 coding DNA: TGTGCCAGCTCCGGACTAGGGAAAGAGACCCAGTACTTC. Translated, it gives CASSGLGKETQYF.

In its sample, this clone was seen once. The rearrangement links TRBV25-1 to TRBJ2-2, with TRBD1 as a possible D gene (5 bases). The CDR3 runs to 13 residues. Germline loops: CDR1 MGHDK, CDR2 SYGVNS. V was pared by 4 bases and J by 5 bases, with 8 bases between. The CDR3 sequence: CASSGSGTGELFF. The CDR3 DNA follows: TGTGCCAGCAGTGGCTCAGGGACCGGGGAGCTGTTTTTT.

This chain links TRBV19 with TRBJ1-5; 9 bases align to TRBD1. The CDR3 length is 19 residues. Germline loops: CDR1 LNHDA, CDR2 SQIVND (reference sequence). V shed 7 bases and J 4 bases; nucleotides not matched to a gene: 20. CDR3 loop: CASTLLDRGVQAMNQPQHF. In nucleotides, the CDR3 is TGTGCCAGTACCTTGTTGGACAGGGGTGTTCAGGCGATGAATCAGCCCCAGCATTTT.

V and J are TRBV9 and TRBJ2-7; 10 bases fit TRBD1. The CDR3 totals 15 residues. V was pared by 3 bases and J by 4 bases, with 7 bases of the junction left unmatched. Germline V gene sequence: CDR1 SGDLS, CDR2 YYNGEE. This chain's CDR3 is CASSARGTGDYEQYF. The CDR3 DNA follows: TGTGCCAGCAGCGCGAGGGGGACAGGGGATTACGAGCAGTACTTC.

The V and J genes are TRBV7-3 and TRBJ2-2; TRBD2 aligns across 10 bases. The V segment lost 5 bases and the J segment 5 bases; nucleotides outside the gene matches: 11. The CDR3 spans 17 residues. Looked up from germline, CDR1 is SGHTA and CDR2 is FQGTGA. The CDR3 coding sequence is TGTGCCAGCAGCCCCCTGGGGCTAGCGGGAGAGACCGGGGAGCTGTTTTTT. It codes for CASSPLGLAGETGELFF.

J is TRBJ1-1 and V is TRBV29-1; possibly TRBD1 for D (5 bases). Germline V gene lookup returns CDR1 SQVTM and CDR2 ANQGSEA. V was pared by 4 bases and J by 6 bases, with 9 bases between. This CDR3 contains 11 residues. The CDR3 spells CSVGRVSEAFF. CDR3 in DNA: TGCAGCGTTGGCAGGGTCTCTGAAGCTTTCTTT.

This chain joins TRBV28 and TRBJ2-3; D is perhaps TRBD2 (5 bases). V was trimmed by 1 base and J by 5 bases, leaving 16 bases between them. CDR3 length: 16 residues. From germline, CDR1 is MDHEN and CDR2 SYDVKM. CDR3 in DNA: TGTGCCAGCAGTTTATACGTGACCAGTGGAGGAGATACGCAGTATTTT. This gives the protein CASSLYVTSGGDTQYF.

The chain has TRBV29-1 and TRBJ2-1; 8 bases align to TRBD2. Germline CDR1 is SQVTM and CDR2 is ANQGSEA. CDR3 size: 14 residues. V was pared by 3 bases and J by 3 bases, with 4 bases of the junction left unmatched. The CDR3 coding sequence is TGCAGCGTTGAGTGGCGGGAGGACTACAATGAGCAGTTCTTC. Its translation: CSVEWREDYNEQFF.

V is TRBV29-1 and J is TRBJ1-1, with no clear D. Per the germline V gene, CDR1 is SQVTM and CDR2 is ANQGSEA. The CDR3 loop spans 15 amino acids. Trimming left V 3 bases short and J 0 bases short, with 14 bases between. The CDR3 coding sequence is TGCAGCGTTGAGAGACAACTCGCCATGAACACTGAAGCTTTCTTT. Protein product: CSVERQLAMNTEAFF.

The CDR3 sequence is CAASGLAGGSYNEQFF. The CDR3 DNA sequence: TGTGCTGCATCCGGACTAGCGGGAGGCTCTTACAATGAGCAGTTCTTC. The chain has TRBV19 and TRBJ2-1; 14 nucleotides match TRBD2. CDR1 and CDR2 (germline): LNHDA, SQIVND (reference sequence). This CDR3 has 16 residues.

The chain carries TRBV19 and TRBJ1-2, with 8 bases fitting TRBD1. Germline V CDR1 and CDR2: LNHDA, SQIVND (reference sequence). There are 12 residues in the CDR3. V trimming: 5 bases; J trimming: 6 bases; junction bases outside the gene matches: 2. CDR3 coding DNA: TGTGCCAGTAGTGAACAGGGGGATGGCTACACCTTC. Translation: CASSEQGDGYTF.

This chain connects TRBV28 to TRBJ2-1, with 16 positions matching TRBD2. The CDR3 consists of 17 residues. V was pared by 5 bases and J by 7 bases, with 8 bases of the junction left unmatched. Germline V gives CDR1 MDHEN, CDR2 SYDVKM. In nucleotides, the CDR3 is TGTGCCAGCAGTAGACTGGGGACTAGCGGGAGGGGGAATGAGCAGTTCTTC. Translated, it gives CASSRLGTSGRGNEQFF.

The chain joins TRBV2 to TRBJ1-2; no definite D call. The CDR3 is 11 amino acids. V was cut by 6 bases and J by 8 bases, with 10 bases left in between. Germline CDR1 SNHLY, CDR2 FYNNEI. The DNA for the CDR3 is TGTGCCAGCAGGAGGGTTGGGGGCTACACCTTC. Its translation: CASRRVGGYTF.

The rearrangement links TRBV18 to TRBJ1-1; D is ambiguous. This CDR3 has 13 residues. The V and J ends lost 4 bases and 1 base respectively, with 7 bases between them. The germline V gene has CDR1 KGHSH and CDR2 LQKENI. The CDR3 coding sequence is TGTGCCAGCTCACTGACTAGGAACACTGAAGCTTTCTTT. Its translation is CASSLTRNTEAFF.

The V call is TRBV27, the J call TRBJ2-3; D unclear. CDR1 is MNHEY, CDR2 SMNVEV, per germline (reference sequence). The CDR3 loop spans 15 amino acids. V was cut by 3 bases and J by 0 bases, with 10 bases left in between. The CDR3 loop is CASSFSFPSTDTQYF. DNA of the CDR3: TGTGCCAGCAGTTTTAGCTTTCCTAGCACAGATACGCAGTATTTT.

The rearrangement uses TRBV28 and TRBJ2-7; D not certain. Germline assignment: CDR1 MDHEN and CDR2 SYDVKM. The CDR3 totals 12 residues. Trimming stripped 3 bases from V and 4 bases from J, with 7 bases between. CDR3 in DNA: TGTGCCAGCAGTTTCCTCCGGTACGAGCAGTACTTC. Protein: CASSFLRYEQYF.

This chain connects TRBV5-4 to TRBJ2-7; D is uncertain. From germline, CDR1 is SGHNT and CDR2 YYREEE (reference sequence). CDR3 length: 11 amino acids. The germline V and J ends were trimmed by 3 bases and 4 bases, with 5 bases remaining between them. CDR3 nucleotide sequence: TGTGCCAGCAGCTCGCTATACGAGCAGTACTTC. It codes for CASSSLYEQYF.